The 28 T cell receptor beta chains below all came from one sample that was sequenced in a study of spatial heterogeneity in lung cancer. No antigens are known for them. A single record per CDR3 protein comes from TCRdb applying MiXCR to the 5' RACE reads. The sample has roughly 17,000 distinct CDR3 sequences; 9.6% are singletons. Findings and limits, study-wide: Counts that tracked tumor mutation counts were those of expanded intratumoral alpha and beta TCRs.

Time point noted: sample taken at primary tumor resection. The source was lung tumor tissue, collected at surgery. These receptors came from a female donor with early-stage non-small cell lung cancer.

This clonotype was detected many times. With the library built for alpha chains, this beta chain is off target and its frequency is not meaningful. The rearrangement links TRBV12-3 or TRBV12-4 to TRBJ1-1; TRBD1 agrees at 8 bases. The CDR3 extends over 15 amino acids. The trim removed 5 bases at V and 4 bases at J, leaving 9 bases unmatched. DNA of the CDR3: TGTGCCAGCAGTCCCTCGGACAGGGCATCCACTGAAGCTTTCTTT. As protein: CASSPSDRASTEAFF.

On this clonotype: This beta chain represents an off-target read in a library built for alpha chains; its size is of limited meaning. This chain uses TRBV28 with TRBJ1-1, with D unresolved. Germline CDR1 MDHEN, CDR2 SYDVKM. V was shortened by 6 bases and J by 11 bases, with 16 bases between the two germline ends. The CDR3 spans 12 residues. The CDR3 region is CASSRGGGRAFF. The CDR3 coding sequence is TGTGCCAGCAGCCGCGGAGGTGGGAGGGCTTTCTTT.

In regard to this clonotype: A library prepared for alpha chains yielded this beta chain as an off-target read; its size is of little meaning. The chain uses TRBV4-2 and TRBJ1-2; tentatively, D is TRBD1 (5 bases). CDR1 and CDR2 (germline): LGHNA, YNFKEQ. The CDR3 consists of 16 residues. Trimming cost V 3 bases and J 0 bases, with 14 bases left between them. The CDR3 DNA sequence: TGTGCCAGCAGCCAGGAGACAGTACCAACTAACTATGGCTACACCTTC. As protein: CASSQETVPTNYGYTF.

On this clonotype itself: The library was built for alpha chains, so this beta chain is an off-target read and its size means little. As DNA, the CDR3 is TGTGCCAGCAGCTTGCTTCGGAGGGCGGGGGGGATAGATACGCAGTATTTT. It encodes CASSLLRRAGGIDTQYF. The chain couples TRBV11-2 to TRBJ2-3, with 9 bases that match TRBD2. CDR1 SGHAT and CDR2 FQNNGV come from the germline V gene. This CDR3 contains 17 residues. The V and J ends lost 3 bases and 5 bases, in that order; junction bases with no gene match: 12.

This clonotype was counted ten times or more. Found in a library prepared for alpha chains, this beta chain is an off-target read, and its abundance has little meaning. The chain recombines TRBV18 with TRBJ1-2, with D uncertain. Trimming cost V 10 bases and J 4 bases, with 10 bases left between them. CDR1 is KGHSH and CDR2 is LQKENI in the germline V gene. The CDR3 contains 11 residues. The CDR3 sequence: CATDGGYGYTF. Here the CDR3 DNA reads TGTGCCACCGACGGAGGCTATGGCTACACCTTC.

For this clonotype: The library was designed around alpha chains, so this beta chain is a stray read whose abundance carries little weight. The chain uses TRBV4-2 and TRBJ2-3; the match to TRBD1 covers 8 bases. Germline V gene data show CDR1 as LGHNA and CDR2 as YNFKEQ. V lost 0 bases to trimming and J lost 2 bases; unmatched junction nucleotides: 4. The CDR3 runs to 16 residues. The CDR3 sequence is CASSQEGRGLTDTQYF. The CDR3 nucleotides read TGTGCCAGCAGCCAAGAAGGCAGGGGGCTCACAGATACGCAGTATTTT.

Regarding this clonotype: The library was designed around alpha chains, so this beta chain is a stray read whose abundance carries little weight. The rearrangement joins TRBV2 to TRBJ1-1, with 8 nucleotides matching TRBD1. With V trimmed by 5 bases and J by 1 base, 3 bases remained unmatched. Germline CDR1 SNHLY, CDR2 FYNNEI. The CDR3 sequence is 14 residues long. CDR3 DNA sequence: TGTGCCAGCAGTAGGGACAGGAGGAACACTGAAGCTTTCTTT. Translation gives CASSRDRRNTEAFF.

This clonotype occurred a few times. The library was designed around alpha chains, so this beta chain is a stray read whose abundance carries little weight. V usage is TRBV29-1 and J usage is TRBJ2-6, with D perhaps TRBD1 (6 bases). CDR1 SQVTM and CDR2 ANQGSEA come from the germline V gene. The CDR3 is made up of 19 amino acids. V lost 0 bases, J lost 0 bases, and 18 bases lay in between. The CDR3 loop reads CSVEDPGQIIVSGANVLTF. The CDR3 DNA reads as TGCAGCGTTGAAGATCCAGGACAGATCATCGTCTCTGGGGCCAACGTCCTGACTTTC.

This clonotype was recorded many times. A library prepared for alpha chains yielded this beta chain as an off-target read; its size is of little meaning. The chain joins TRBV6-1 to TRBJ1-5; D is unresolved. Germline assignment: CDR1 MNHNS and CDR2 SASEGT. The CDR3 is made up of 15 amino acids. With 0 bases removed from V and 3 bases from J, the gap between germline ends came to 9 bases. CDR3 in amino acids: CASSEAGIPNQPQHF. The CDR3 DNA reads as TGTGCCAGCAGTGAAGCAGGGATCCCCAATCAGCCCCAGCATTTT.

This clonotype was detected ten times or more. This beta chain lies outside the target of a library built for alpha chains; its clone size means little. The J gene is TRBJ1-5, the V gene TRBV18, with 8 bases that match TRBD1. The V gene end was trimmed by 6 bases and the J gene end by 8 bases; junction bases not matched to a gene: 9. The CDR3 sequence is 14 residues long. Germline V gene data show CDR1 as KGHSH and CDR2 as LQKENI. CDR3 sequence: CASSPNRGKEPQHF. The CDR3 nucleotides are TGTGCCAGCTCGCCTAACAGGGGGAAGGAGCCCCAGCATTTT.

About this clonotype: This beta chain is an off-target read within a library intended for alpha chains, so its frequency means little. This chain links TRBV7-9 with TRBJ2-2; 9 bases are a match to TRBD2. The CDR3 runs to 16 residues. V was pared by 2 bases and J by 1 base, with 2 bases of the junction left unmatched. Germline V lookup: CDR1 SEHNR, CDR2 FQNEAQ (reference sequence). CDR3 region: CASSLLAGQNTGELFF. Written as DNA, the CDR3 is TGTGCCAGCAGCTTACTAGCGGGGCAGAACACCGGGGAGCTGTTTTTT.

Worth noting for this clonotype: Because the library targeted alpha chains, this beta chain is an off-target read whose size means little. The chain combines TRBV6-5 with TRBJ2-7; D not resolved. V lost 5 bases, J lost 7 bases, and 21 bases lay in between. In germline, CDR1 is MNHEY, CDR2 SVGAGI. The CDR3 is 15 amino acids. The CDR3 DNA follows: TGTGCCAGCAGTCCCGTAAGCTACACCACGAAAGAGCAGTACTTC. It yields the protein CASSPVSYTTKEQYF.

Ten or more counts support this clonotype. This beta chain is a stray sequence in a library constructed for alpha chains; its clone size is not meaningful. V gene TRBV27 combines with J gene TRBJ2-5; D unclear. Trimming shortened V by 3 bases and J by 3 bases, and 8 bases separated the two germline ends. Germline V gene lookup returns CDR1 MNHEY and CDR2 SMNVEV (reference sequence). This CDR3 is 13 amino acids long. The CDR3 DNA is TGTGCCAGCAGTTTGGGTCCGAAAGAGACCCAGTACTTC. Translation: CASSLGPKETQYF.

Judged by abundance, this clonotype is medium-sized. This beta chain slipped into a library made for alpha chains as a stray read, so its size is not meaningful. The chain couples TRBV7-6 to TRBJ2-7; D assignment may be TRBD1 or TRBD2 (5 bases each). The germline V and J ends were trimmed by 1 base and 5 bases, with 12 bases remaining between them. The CDR3 extends over 14 amino acids. The germline CDR1 and CDR2 sequences are SGHVS and FNYEAQ. The CDR3 region is CASSLGARENEQYF. In DNA, the CDR3 is TGTGCCAGCAGCTTAGGAGCCAGGGAGAACGAGCAGTACTTC. The variable domain in full, completed from reference TRBV7-6 and TRBJ2-7, reads GAGVSQSPRYKVTKRGQDVALRCDPISGHVSLYWYRQALGQGPEFLTYFNYEAQQDKSGLPNDRFSAERPEGSISTLTIQRTEQRDSAMYRCASSLGARENEQYFGPGTRLTVT.

This clonotype has at least ten counts. A library prepared for alpha chains yielded this beta chain as an off-target read; its size is of little meaning. The CDR3 DNA reads as TGTGCCAGCTCAGGACCCATGAACACTGAAGCTTTCTTT. This translates into CASSGPMNTEAFF. The V call is TRBV27, the J call TRBJ1-1; D remains ambiguous. Trimming cost V 8 bases and J 0 bases, with 10 bases left between them. CDR1 is MNHEY and CDR2 is SMNVEV in the germline V gene (reference sequence). This CDR3 has 13 residues.

This clonotype turned up a few times. This beta chain was picked up by a library intended for alpha chains and is off target, so its count carries little meaning. The chain recombines TRBV6-5 with TRBJ1-1; a weak D match, TRBD1 (5 bases). The CDR3 length is 14 residues. V lost 6 bases and J 1 base, leaving 12 bases between the germline ends. CDR1 and CDR2 from the germline V gene are MNHEY and SVGAGI. The CDR3 DNA reads TGTGCCAGCAGACTGGGGACCTCGAACACTGAAGCTTTCTTT. Encoded protein: CASRLGTSNTEAFF.

This clonotype was seen repeatedly, ten times or more. This beta chain slipped into a library made for alpha chains as a stray read, so its size is not meaningful. This chain uses TRBV6-1 with TRBJ2-5; the match to TRBD1 covers 7 bases. The CDR3 is 14 residues long. With V trimmed by 4 bases and J by 2 bases, 4 bases remained unmatched. Germline lookup yields CDR1 MNHNS and CDR2 SASEGT. The CDR3 DNA sequence: TGTGCCAGCAGTGCCCGGACAGGTCAAGAGACCCAGTACTTC. This sequence encodes CASSARTGQETQYF.

In the case of this clonotype: Because this beta chain is a stray read in a library intended to capture alpha chains, its abundance should not be given much weight. The rearrangement joins TRBV27 to TRBJ1-6, with 7 bases matching TRBD1. The junction had 6 bases not matched to a gene; V was cut back by 5 bases and J by 8 bases. The CDR3 consists of 14 residues. The germline gives CDR1 MNHEY, CDR2 SMNVEV (reference sequence). The CDR3 sequence is CASSRTGDDSPLHF. The CDR3 DNA reads TGTGCCAGCAGTCGAACAGGGGACGATTCACCCCTCCACTTT.

This clonotype was found a few times. This beta chain appears as a stray read in a library generated for alpha chains; its size is not informative. The chain combines TRBV4-2 with TRBJ2-3; possibly TRBD1 for D (6 bases). The germline V gene encodes CDR1 LGHNA and CDR2 YNFKEQ. CDR3 size: 16 residues. Trimming left V 0 bases short and J 3 bases short, with 13 bases between. CDR3 residues: CASSQEPVGGTDTQYF. CDR3 DNA: TGTGCCAGCAGCCAAGAGCCGGTAGGGGGTACAGATACGCAGTATTTT.

This clonotype was observed a handful of times. This beta chain turned up in a library designed for alpha chains; as an off-target read, its abundance says little. The chain couples TRBV6-2 or TRBV6-3 to TRBJ1-2; no definite D call. Deletions cut 5 bases from V and 2 bases from J, with 9 bases between. The CDR3 contains 13 residues. Looked up from germline, CDR1 is MNHEY and CDR2 is SVGEGT. Here the CDR3 reads CASSLPGNYGYTF. In nucleotides, the CDR3 is TGTGCCAGCAGTCTGCCGGGAAACTATGGCTACACCTTC.

This clonotype has just a few counts. This beta chain lies outside the target of a library built for alpha chains; its clone size means little. The V gene is TRBV12-3 or TRBV12-4, the J gene TRBJ1-1; D might be TRBD1 (6 bases). The CDR3 is made up of 14 amino acids. Trimming stripped 8 bases from V and 1 base from J, with 14 bases between. The CDR3 reads CASASGQPNTEAFF. Written as DNA, the CDR3 is TGTGCCAGCGCCTCAGGACAGCCGAACACTGAAGCTTTCTTT.

A word on this clonotype: Within a library made for alpha chains, this beta chain is off target, and its count is uninformative. V is TRBV6-2 or TRBV6-3 and J is TRBJ2-1; 12 bases fit TRBD2. With 2 bases clipped from V and 0 bases from J, the junction kept 8 bases outside the gene matches. The germline V gene has CDR1 MNHEY and CDR2 SVGEGT. This CDR3 spans 19 amino acids. CDR3 bases: TGTGCCAGCAGTTACCGGGACCCTAGCGGGGGGGCCTCCTACAATGAGCAGTTCTTC. Amino acid sequence: CASSYRDPSGGASYNEQFF.

This clonotype has just a few counts. With the library built for alpha chains, this beta chain is off target and its frequency is not meaningful. V usage is TRBV18 and J usage is TRBJ1-3, with D uncertain. Trimming cost V 0 bases and J 2 bases, with 2 bases left between them. Germline assignment: CDR1 KGHSH and CDR2 LQKENI. This CDR3 is built from 13 residues. CDR3 residues: CASSPPAGNTIYF. Here the CDR3 DNA reads TGTGCCAGCTCACCACCGGCTGGAAACACCATATATTTT.

The sample holds many counts of this clonotype. Because this beta chain is a stray read in a library intended to capture alpha chains, its abundance should not be given much weight. The chain uses TRBV7-2 and TRBJ2-3, with D possibly being TRBD1 or TRBD2 (5 bases each). The V gene lost 5 bases and the J gene lost 5 bases, with 17 bases spanning the gap. The germline gives CDR1 SGHTA, CDR2 FQGNSA. The CDR3 consists of 15 residues. CDR3 amino acids: CASSKDRDRRDTQYF. The CDR3 DNA reads TGTGCCAGCAGCAAAGACCGGGACCGTAGAGATACGCAGTATTTT.

Remarks on this clonotype: Found in a library prepared for alpha chains, this beta chain is an off-target read, and its abundance has little meaning. The CDR3 coding sequence is TGCAGCGTGGAAAGACAGGGGATGTACACTGAAGCTTTCTTT. Translated, it gives CSVERQGMYTEAFF. The chain recombines TRBV29-1 with TRBJ1-1; 8 bases are shared with TRBD1. CDR3 length equals 14 residues. Germline CDR1 and CDR2: SQVTM and ANQGSEA. V lost 6 bases, J lost 3 bases, and 9 bases stayed unmatched. The full variable domain, with the rest looked up from reference TRBV29-1 and TRBJ1-1, is SAVISQKPSRDICQRGTSLTIQCQVDSQVTMMFWYRQQPGQSLTLIATANQGSEATYESGFVIDKFPISRPNLTFSTLTVSNMSPEDSSIYLCSVERQGMYTEAFFGQGTRLTVV.

With respect to this clonotype: In a library made to pick up alpha chains, this beta chain is a stray read with a size that means little. The V and J genes are TRBV14 and TRBJ2-7; D is unresolved. The V gene lost 1 base and the J gene lost 6 bases, with 10 bases spanning the gap. Looked up from germline, CDR1 is SGHDN and CDR2 is FVKESK. This CDR3 comprises 13 residues. The DNA for the CDR3 is TGTGCCAGCAGCCAAGCTCAGGTCGGCGAGCAGTACTTC. Protein product: CASSQAQVGEQYF.

This clonotype was seen a few times. Within a library made for alpha chains, this beta chain is off target, and its count is uninformative. The chain employs TRBV4-2 and TRBJ2-5; TRBD2 matches 8 bases. Per germline, CDR1 LGHNA and CDR2 YNFKEQ. With V trimmed by 0 bases and J by 4 bases, 7 bases remained unmatched. The CDR3 has 16 residues. The CDR3 sequence: CASSQDWSGGGETQYF. The DNA for the CDR3 is TGTGCCAGCAGCCAAGATTGGAGCGGGGGAGGAGAGACCCAGTACTTC.

This clonotype has a count of ten or more. For a library built for alpha chains, this beta chain is a stray read; little rests on its size. This chain links TRBV28 with TRBJ1-2; D gene unclear. Germline V gene data show CDR1 as MDHEN and CDR2 as SYDVKM. The length of the CDR3 is 12 residues. V was trimmed by 1 base and J by 8 bases, leaving 8 bases between them. The chain's CDR3 is CASSLYSLGYTF. DNA of the CDR3: TGTGCCAGCAGTTTATATTCCCTCGGCTACACCTTC.